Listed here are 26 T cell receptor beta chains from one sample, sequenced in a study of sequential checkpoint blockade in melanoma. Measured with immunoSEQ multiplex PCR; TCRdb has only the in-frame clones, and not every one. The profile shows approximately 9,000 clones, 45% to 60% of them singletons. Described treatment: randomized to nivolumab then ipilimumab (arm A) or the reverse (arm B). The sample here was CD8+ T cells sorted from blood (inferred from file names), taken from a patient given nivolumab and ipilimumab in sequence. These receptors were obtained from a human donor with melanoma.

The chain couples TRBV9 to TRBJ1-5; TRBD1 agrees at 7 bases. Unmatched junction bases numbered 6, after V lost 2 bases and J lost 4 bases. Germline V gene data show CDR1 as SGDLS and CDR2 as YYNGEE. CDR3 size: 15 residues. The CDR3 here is CASSVTGVANQPQHF. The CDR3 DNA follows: TGTGCCAGCAGCGTTACAGGGGTGGCAAATCAGCCCCAGCATTTT.

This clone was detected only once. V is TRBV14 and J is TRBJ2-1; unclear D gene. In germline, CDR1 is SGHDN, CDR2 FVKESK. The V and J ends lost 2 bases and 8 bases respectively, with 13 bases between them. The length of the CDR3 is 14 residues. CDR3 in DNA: TGTGCCAGCAGCCAAATCATGAGACAAGATGAGCAGTTCTTC. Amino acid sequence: CASSQIMRQDEQFF.

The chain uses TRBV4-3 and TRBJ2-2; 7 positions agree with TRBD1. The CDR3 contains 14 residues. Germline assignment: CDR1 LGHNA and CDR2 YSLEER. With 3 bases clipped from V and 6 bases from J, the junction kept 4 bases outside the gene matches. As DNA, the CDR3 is TGCGCCAGCAGCCAGGGTACAGGGGCCGGGGAGCTGTTTTTT. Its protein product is CASSQGTGAGELFF.

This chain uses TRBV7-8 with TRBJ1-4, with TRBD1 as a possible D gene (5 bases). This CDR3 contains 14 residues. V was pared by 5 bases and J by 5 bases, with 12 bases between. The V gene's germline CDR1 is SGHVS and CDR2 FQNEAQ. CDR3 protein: CASSAGFLNEKLFF. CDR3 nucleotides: TGTGCCAGCAGCGCAGGGTTTCTGAATGAAAAACTGTTTTTT.

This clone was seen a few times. The CDR3 protein is CASQGQGAYQPQHF. The DNA of the CDR3 is TGTGCCAGCCAGGGACAGGGGGCCTATCAGCCCCAGCATTTT. V is TRBV9 and J is TRBJ1-5, with 12 bases lining up with TRBD1. Germline trimming cut 7 bases from V and 5 bases from J; bases unmatched to any gene: 4. Per germline, CDR1 SGDLS and CDR2 YYNGEE. The CDR3 runs to 14 residues.

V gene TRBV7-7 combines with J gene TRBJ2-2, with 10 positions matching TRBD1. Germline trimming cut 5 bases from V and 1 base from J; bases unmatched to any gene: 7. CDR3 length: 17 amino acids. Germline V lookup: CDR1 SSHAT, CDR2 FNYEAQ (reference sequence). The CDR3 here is CASSVDRGRMNTGELFF. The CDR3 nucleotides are TGTGCCAGCAGCGTTGACAGGGGGCGAATGAACACCGGGGAGCTGTTTTTT.

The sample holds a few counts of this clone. The CDR3 DNA reads as TGTGCCAGCAGTTACTCCGGGGGTTCATCCTACAATGAGCAGTTCTTC. Its protein is CASSYSGGSSYNEQFF. The rearrangement links TRBV6-9 to TRBJ2-1; tentatively, D is TRBD2 (6 bases). The germline V and J ends were trimmed by 3 bases and 1 base, with 13 bases remaining between them. CDR1 MNHGY and CDR2 SVAAGI come from the germline V gene. The CDR3 is 16 amino acids.

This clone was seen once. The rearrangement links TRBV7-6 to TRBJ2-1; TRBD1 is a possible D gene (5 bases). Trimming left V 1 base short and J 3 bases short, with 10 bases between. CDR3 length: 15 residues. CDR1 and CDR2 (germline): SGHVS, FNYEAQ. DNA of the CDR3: TGTGCCAGCAGCTTAGACCCGGACATCTACAATGAGCAGTTCTTC. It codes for CASSLDPDIYNEQFF.

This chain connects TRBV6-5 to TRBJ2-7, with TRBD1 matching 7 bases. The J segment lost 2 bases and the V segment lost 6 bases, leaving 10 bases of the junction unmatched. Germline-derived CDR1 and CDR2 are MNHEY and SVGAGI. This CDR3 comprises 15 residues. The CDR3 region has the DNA TGTGCCAGCAGCTTCCGGGACAGAATTACCTACGAGCAGTACTTC. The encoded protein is CASSFRDRITYEQYF.

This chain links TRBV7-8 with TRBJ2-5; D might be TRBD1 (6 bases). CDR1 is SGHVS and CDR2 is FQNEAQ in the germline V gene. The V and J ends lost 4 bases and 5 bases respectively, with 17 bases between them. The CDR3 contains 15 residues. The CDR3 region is CASSYGAGAMETQYF. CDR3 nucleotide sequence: TGTGCCAGCAGCTATGGGGCAGGGGCGATGGAGACCCAGTACTTC.

In DNA, the CDR3 is TGTGCCAGCAGCCCCCGGACTAGCACCGGAGGGCCGGCCACCGGGGAGCTGTTTTTT. Translated, it gives CASSPRTSTGGPATGELFF. The chain combines TRBV7-3 with TRBJ2-2; the match to TRBD2 covers 8 bases. Germline-derived CDR1 and CDR2 are SGHTA and FQGTGA. J was trimmed by 4 bases and V by 5 bases; bases with no gene match: 18. This CDR3 is built from 19 residues.

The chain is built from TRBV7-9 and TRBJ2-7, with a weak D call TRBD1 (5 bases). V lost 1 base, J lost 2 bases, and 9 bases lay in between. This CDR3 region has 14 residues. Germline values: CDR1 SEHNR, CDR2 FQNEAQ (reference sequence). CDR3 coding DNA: TGTGCCAGCAGCTTAGGAGGCAGGGCCTACGAGCAGTACTTC. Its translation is CASSLGGRAYEQYF.

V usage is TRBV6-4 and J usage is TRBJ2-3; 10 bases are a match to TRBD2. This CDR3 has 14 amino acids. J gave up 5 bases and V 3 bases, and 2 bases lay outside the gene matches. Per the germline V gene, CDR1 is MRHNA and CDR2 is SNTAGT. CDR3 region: CASSEASGRDTQYF. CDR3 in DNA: TGTGCCAGCAGTGAGGCTAGCGGGAGAGATACGCAGTATTTT.

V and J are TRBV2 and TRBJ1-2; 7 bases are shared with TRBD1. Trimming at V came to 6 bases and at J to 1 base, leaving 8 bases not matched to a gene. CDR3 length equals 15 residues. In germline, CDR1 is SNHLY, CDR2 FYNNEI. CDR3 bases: TGTGCCAGCAGGGATACCGGGACAGATAACTATGGCTACACCTTC. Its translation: CASRDTGTDNYGYTF. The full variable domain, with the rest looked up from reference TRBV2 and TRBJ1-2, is EPEVTQTPSHQVTQMGQEVILRCVPISNHLYFYWYRQILGQKVEFLVSFYNNEISEKSEIFDDQFSVERPDGSNFTLKIRSTKLEDSAMYFCASRDTGTDNYGYTFGSGTRLTVV.

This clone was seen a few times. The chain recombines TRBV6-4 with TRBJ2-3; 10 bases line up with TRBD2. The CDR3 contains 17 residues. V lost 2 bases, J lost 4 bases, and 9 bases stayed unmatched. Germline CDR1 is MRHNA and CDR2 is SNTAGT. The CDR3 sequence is CASSDGASGSGADTQYF. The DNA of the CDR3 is TGTGCCAGCAGTGACGGGGCTAGCGGGAGTGGTGCAGATACGCAGTATTTT.

CDR3 bases: TGTGCCAGCAGCACTAGCGGGGGGCTGGGTAAAACCGGGGAGCTGTTTTTT. As protein: CASSTSGGLGKTGELFF. This sequence joins TRBV9 and TRBJ2-2, with 12 bases that match TRBD2. CDR3 length: 17 residues. Germline V gives CDR1 SGDLS, CDR2 YYNGEE. The V and J ends lost 4 bases and 5 bases, in that order; junction bases with no gene match: 9. The full variable domain, completed using reference TRBV9 and TRBJ2-2, is DSGVTQTPKHLITATGQRVTLRCSPRSGDLSVYWYQQSLDQGLQFLIQYYNGEERAKGNILERFSAQQFPDLHSELNLSSLELGDSALYFCASSTSGGLGKTGELFFGEGSRLTVL.

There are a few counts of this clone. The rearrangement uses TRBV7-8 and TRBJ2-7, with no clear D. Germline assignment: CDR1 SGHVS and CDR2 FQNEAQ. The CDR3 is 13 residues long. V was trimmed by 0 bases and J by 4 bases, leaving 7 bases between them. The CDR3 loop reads CASSLAGDYEQYF. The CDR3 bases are TGTGCCAGCAGCTTAGCGGGCGATTACGAGCAGTACTTC.

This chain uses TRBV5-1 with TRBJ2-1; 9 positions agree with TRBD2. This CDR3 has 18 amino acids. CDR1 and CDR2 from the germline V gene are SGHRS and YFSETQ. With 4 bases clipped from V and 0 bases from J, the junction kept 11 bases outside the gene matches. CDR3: CASSASPLAGSSYNEQFF. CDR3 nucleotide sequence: TGCGCCAGCAGCGCCTCACCTCTAGCGGGGAGCTCCTACAATGAGCAGTTCTTC.

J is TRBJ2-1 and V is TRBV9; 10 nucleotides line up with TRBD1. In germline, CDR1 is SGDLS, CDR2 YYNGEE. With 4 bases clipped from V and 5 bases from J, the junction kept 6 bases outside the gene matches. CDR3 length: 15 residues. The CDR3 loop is CASSSRDRGHNEQFF. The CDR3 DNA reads TGTGCCAGCAGCTCCCGGGACAGGGGCCACAATGAGCAGTTCTTC.

Here the CDR3 reads CASSLGEAPAYEQYF. The CDR3, as DNA: TGTGCCAGCAGTTTAGGTGAAGCCCCCGCCTACGAGCAGTACTTC. V and J are TRBV28 and TRBJ2-7, with D unresolved. In germline, CDR1 is MDHEN, CDR2 SYDVKM. This CDR3 is built from 15 residues. V was clipped by 2 bases and J by 2 bases, with 13 bases between them.

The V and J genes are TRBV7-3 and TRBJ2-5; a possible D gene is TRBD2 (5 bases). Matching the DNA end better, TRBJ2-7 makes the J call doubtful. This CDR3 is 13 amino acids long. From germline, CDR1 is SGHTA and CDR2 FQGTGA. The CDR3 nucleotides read TGTGCCTCCCCGACGAGCGGCACCTACGAGCAGTACTTC. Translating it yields CASPTSGTYEQYF.

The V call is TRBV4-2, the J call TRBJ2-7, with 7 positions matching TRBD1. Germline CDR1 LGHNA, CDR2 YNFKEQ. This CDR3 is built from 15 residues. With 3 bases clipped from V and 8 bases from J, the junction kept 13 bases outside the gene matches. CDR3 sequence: CASSQTGTVNTKQYF. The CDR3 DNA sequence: TGTGCCAGCAGCCAGACCGGGACAGTAAATACGAAGCAGTACTTC.

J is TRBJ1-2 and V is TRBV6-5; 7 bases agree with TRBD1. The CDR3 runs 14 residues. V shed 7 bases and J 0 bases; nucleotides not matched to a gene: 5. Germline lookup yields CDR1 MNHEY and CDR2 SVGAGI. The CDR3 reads CASTQQGTNYGYTF. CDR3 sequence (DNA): TGTGCCAGCACCCAACAGGGGACTAACTATGGCTACACCTTC.

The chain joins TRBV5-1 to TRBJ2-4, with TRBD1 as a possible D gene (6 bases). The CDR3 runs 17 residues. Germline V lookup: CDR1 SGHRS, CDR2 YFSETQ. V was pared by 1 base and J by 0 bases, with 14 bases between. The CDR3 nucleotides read TGCGCCAGCAGCTTGAAGTCAGGGGTGCTAGCCAAAAACATTCAGTACTTC. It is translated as CASSLKSGVLAKNIQYF. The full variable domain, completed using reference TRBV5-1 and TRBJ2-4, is KAGVTQTPRYLIKTRGQQVTLSCSPISGHRSVSWYQQTPGQGLQFLFEYFSETQRNKGNFPGRFSGRQFSNSRSEMNVSTLELGDSALYLCASSLKSGVLAKNIQYFGAGTRLSVL.

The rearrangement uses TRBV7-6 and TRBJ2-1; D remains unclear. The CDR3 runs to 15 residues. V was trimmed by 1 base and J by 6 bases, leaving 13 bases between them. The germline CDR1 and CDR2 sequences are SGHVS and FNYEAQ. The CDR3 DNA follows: TGTGCCAGCAGCTTAGATACTGAGAGACTCAATGAGCAGTTCTTC. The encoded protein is CASSLDTERLNEQFF.

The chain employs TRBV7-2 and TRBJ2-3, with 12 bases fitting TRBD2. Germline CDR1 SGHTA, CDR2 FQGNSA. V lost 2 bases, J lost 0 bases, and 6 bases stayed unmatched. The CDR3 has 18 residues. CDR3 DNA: TGTGCCAGCAGCTTATATGGCGGACTAGCGGGGAGCACAGATACGCAGTATTTT. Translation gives CASSLYGGLAGSTDTQYF.